This record covers a single T cell receptor beta chain. The data originate from a study of blood T cell repertoires in COVID-19. The CDR3 consists of 13 residues. V was pared by 6 bases and J by 4 bases, with 9 bases between. Germline lookup yields CDR1 LGHNT and CDR2 FRNRAP. Profiling relied on immunoSEQ multiplex PCR, and the TCRdb table lists in-frame clones only, not all of them. The sample contains 130,000 or so clones, less than 85% of which appear only once. The sequencing sample was made of peripheral blood. The source of this sequence is a woman aged 55-69 years with acute or convalescent COVID-19. The V call is TRBV12-5, the J call TRBJ1-4, with D perhaps TRBD1 (6 bases). DNA of the CDR3: TGTGCTAGTGGCCCGGACAGTAATGAAAAACTGTTTTTT. This sequence encodes CASGPDSNEKLFF.